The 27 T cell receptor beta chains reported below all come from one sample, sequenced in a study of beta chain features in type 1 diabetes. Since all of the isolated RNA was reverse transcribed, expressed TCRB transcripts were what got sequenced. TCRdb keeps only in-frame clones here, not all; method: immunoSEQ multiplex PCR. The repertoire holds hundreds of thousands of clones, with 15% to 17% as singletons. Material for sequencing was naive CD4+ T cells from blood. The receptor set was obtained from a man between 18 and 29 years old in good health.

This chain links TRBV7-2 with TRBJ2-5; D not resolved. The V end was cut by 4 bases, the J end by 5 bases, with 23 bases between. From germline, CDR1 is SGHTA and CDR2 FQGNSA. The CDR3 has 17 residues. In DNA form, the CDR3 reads TGTGCCAGCAGCTCGCGCGCCTCCCTAGGCCACCCGGAGACCCAGTACTTC. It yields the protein CASSSRASLGHPETQYF.

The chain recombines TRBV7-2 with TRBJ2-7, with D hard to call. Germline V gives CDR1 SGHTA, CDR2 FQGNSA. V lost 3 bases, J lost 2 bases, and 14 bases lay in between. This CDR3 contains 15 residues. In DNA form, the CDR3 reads TGTGCCAGCAGCTTCACCCCTCTTTACACCTACGAGCAGTACTTC. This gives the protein CASSFTPLYTYEQYF.

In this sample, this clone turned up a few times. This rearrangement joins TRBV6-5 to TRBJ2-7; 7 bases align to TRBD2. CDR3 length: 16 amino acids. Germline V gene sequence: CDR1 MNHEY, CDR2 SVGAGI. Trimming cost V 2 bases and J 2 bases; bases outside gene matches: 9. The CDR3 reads CASSYGLASGPYEQYF. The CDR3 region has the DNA TGTGCCAGCAGTTACGGGTTGGCTAGCGGCCCCTACGAGCAGTACTTC.

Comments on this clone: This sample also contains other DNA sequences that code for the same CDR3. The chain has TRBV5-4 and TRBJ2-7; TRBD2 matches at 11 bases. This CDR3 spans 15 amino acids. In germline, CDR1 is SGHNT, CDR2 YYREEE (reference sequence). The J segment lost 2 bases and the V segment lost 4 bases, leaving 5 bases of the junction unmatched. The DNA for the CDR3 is TGTGCCAGCAGCCAGATACTAGCGGGAGCCTACGAGCAGTACTTC. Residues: CASSQILAGAYEQYF.

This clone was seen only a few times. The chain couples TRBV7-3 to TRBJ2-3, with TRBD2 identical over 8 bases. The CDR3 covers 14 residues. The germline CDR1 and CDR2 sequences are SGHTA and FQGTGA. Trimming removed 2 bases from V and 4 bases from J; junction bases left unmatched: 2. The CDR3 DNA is TGTGCCAGCAGCTTAGGACTAGCCCCAGATACGCAGTATTTT. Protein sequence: CASSLGLAPDTQYF.

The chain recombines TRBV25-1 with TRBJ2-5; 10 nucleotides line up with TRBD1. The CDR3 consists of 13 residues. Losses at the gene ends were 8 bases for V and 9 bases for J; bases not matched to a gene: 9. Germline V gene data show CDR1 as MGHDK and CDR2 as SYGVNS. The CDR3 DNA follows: TGTGCCAGCCGGGGGACAGGGGTTCTTTCCCAGTACTTC. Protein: CASRGTGVLSQYF. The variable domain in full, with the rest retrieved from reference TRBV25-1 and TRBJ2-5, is EADIYQTPRYLVIGTGKKITLECSQTMGHDKMYWYQQDPGMELHLIHYSYGVNSTEKGDLSSESTVSRIRTEHFPLTLESARPSHTSQYLCASRGTGVLSQYFGPGTRLLVL.

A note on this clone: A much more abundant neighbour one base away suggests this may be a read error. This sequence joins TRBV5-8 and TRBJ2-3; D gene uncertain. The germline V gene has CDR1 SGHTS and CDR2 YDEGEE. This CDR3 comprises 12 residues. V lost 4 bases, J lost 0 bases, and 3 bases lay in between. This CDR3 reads CASSPSTDTQYF. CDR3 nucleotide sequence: TGTGCCAGCAGCCCTAGCACAGATACGCAGTATTTT.

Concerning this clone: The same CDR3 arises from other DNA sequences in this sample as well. The CDR3 loop reads CSVMGRMNTEAFF. For the CDR3, the DNA is TGCAGCGTTATGGGACGGATGAACACTGAAGCTTTCTTT. J is TRBJ1-1 and V is TRBV29-1; D might be TRBD1 (5 bases). V was shortened by 5 bases and J by 0 bases, with 10 bases between the two germline ends. CDR1 SQVTM and CDR2 ANQGSEA come from the germline V gene. There are 13 residues in the CDR3.

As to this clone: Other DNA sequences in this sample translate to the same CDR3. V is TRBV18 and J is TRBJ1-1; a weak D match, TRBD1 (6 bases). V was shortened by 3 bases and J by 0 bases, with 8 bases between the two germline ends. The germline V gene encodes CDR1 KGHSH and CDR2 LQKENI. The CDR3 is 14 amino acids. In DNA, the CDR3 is TGTGCCAGCTCACCGGACAGACTGAACACTGAAGCTTTCTTT. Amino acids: CASSPDRLNTEAFF.

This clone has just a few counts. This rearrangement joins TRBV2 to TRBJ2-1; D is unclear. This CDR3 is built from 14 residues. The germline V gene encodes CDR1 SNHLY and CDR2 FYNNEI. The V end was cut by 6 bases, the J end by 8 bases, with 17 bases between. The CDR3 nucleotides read TGTGCCAGCAGGGAACCGGAACTGAGCCATGAGCAGTTCTTC. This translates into CASREPELSHEQFF.

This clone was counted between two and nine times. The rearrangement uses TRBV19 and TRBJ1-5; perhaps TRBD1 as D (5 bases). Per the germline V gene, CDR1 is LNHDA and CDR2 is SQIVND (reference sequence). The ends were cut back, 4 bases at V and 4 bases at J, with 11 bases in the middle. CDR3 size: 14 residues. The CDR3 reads CASSTGPKNQPQHF. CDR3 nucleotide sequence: TGTGCCAGTAGTACAGGGCCCAAAAATCAGCCCCAGCATTTT.

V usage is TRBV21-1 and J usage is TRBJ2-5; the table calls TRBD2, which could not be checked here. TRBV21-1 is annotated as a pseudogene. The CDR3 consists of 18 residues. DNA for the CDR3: TGTGCCAGCAGCAAACCTTCTAGCGGGGAATTAAAACAAGAGACCCAGTACTTC. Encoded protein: CASSKPSSGELKQETQYF.

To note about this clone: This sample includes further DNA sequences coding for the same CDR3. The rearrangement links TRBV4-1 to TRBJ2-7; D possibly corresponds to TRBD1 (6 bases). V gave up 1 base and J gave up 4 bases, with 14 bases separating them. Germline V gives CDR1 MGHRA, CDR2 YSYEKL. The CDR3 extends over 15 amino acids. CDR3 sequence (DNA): TGCGCCAGCAGCCAAGTCCCGGGACAAATTTACGAGCAGTACTTC. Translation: CASSQVPGQIYEQYF.

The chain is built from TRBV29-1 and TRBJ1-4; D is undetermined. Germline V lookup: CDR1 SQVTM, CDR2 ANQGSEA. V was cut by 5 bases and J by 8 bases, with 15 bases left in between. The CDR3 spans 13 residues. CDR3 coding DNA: TGCAGCGTTCAGCCCGTACAGATGGAAAAACTGTTTTTT. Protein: CSVQPVQMEKLFF.

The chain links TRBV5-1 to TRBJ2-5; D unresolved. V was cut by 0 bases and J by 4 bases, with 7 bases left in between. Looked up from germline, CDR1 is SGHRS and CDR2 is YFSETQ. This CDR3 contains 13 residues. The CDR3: CASSLENGETQYF. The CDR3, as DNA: TGCGCCAGCAGCTTGGAAAACGGAGAGACCCAGTACTTC.

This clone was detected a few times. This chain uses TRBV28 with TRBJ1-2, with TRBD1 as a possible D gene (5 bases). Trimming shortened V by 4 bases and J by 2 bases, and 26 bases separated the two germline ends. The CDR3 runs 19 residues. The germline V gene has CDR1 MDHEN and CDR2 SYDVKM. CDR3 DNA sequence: TGTGCCAGCAGTTCGTCCCTGGGCAGGGCGGGCTCCTCAAACTATGGCTACACCTTC. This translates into CASSSSLGRAGSSNYGYTF.

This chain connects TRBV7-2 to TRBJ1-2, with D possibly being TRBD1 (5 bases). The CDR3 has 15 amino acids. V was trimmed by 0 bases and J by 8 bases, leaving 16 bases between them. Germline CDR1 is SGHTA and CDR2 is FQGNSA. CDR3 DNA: TGTGCCAGCAGCTTAGCGTGGGTGGGAGGGGACGGCTACACCTTC. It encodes CASSLAWVGGDGYTF.

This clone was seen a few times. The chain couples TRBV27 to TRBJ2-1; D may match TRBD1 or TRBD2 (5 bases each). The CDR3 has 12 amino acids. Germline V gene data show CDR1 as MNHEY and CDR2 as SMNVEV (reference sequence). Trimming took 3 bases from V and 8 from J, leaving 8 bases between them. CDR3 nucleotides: TGTGCCAGCAGTTTCCAGGGACATGAGCAGTTCTTC. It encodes CASSFQGHEQFF.

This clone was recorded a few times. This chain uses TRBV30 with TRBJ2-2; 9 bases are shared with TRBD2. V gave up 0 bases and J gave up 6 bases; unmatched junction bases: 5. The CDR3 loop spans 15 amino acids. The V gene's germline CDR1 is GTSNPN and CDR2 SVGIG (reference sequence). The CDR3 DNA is TGTGCCTGGAGTGTGGGACTAGCCGGTCCCGGGGAGCTGTTTTTT. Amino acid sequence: CAWSVGLAGPGELFF.

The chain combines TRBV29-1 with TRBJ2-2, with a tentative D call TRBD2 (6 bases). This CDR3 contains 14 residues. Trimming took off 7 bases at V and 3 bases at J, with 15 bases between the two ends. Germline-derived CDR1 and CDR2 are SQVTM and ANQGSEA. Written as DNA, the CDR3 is TGCAGCGGGCGGGACTCAGGGCACACCGGGGAGCTGTTTTTT. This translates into CSGRDSGHTGELFF.

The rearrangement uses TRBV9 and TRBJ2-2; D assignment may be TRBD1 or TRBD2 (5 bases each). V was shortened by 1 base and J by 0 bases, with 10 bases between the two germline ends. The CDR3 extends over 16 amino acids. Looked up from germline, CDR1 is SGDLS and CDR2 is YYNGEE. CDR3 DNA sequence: TGTGCCAGCAGCGTATATGAGGGGCCGAACACCGGGGAGCTGTTTTTT. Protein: CASSVYEGPNTGELFF.

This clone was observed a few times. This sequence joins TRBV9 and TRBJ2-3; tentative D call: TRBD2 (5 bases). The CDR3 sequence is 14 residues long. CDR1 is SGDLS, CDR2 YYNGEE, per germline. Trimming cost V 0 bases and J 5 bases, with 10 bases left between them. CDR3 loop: CASSVGGKGDTQYF. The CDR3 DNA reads TGTGCCAGCAGCGTAGGAGGGAAAGGAGATACGCAGTATTTT. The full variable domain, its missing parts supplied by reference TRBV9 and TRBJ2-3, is DSGVTQTPKHLITATGQRVTLRCSPRSGDLSVYWYQQSLDQGLQFLIQYYNGEERAKGNILERFSAQQFPDLHSELNLSSLELGDSALYFCASSVGGKGDTQYFGPGTRLTVL.

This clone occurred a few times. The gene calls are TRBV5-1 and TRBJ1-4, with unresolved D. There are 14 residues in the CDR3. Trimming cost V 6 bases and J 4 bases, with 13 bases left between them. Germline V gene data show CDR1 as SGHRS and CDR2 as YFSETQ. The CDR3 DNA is TGCGCCAGCAAAACAAGGCCGGATAATGAAAAACTGTTTTTT. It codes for CASKTRPDNEKLFF.

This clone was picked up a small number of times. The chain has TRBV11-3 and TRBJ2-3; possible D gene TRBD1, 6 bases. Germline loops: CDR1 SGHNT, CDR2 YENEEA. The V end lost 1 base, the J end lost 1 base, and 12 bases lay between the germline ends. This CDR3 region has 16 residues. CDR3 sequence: CASSLGGLRGTDTQYF. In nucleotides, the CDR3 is TGTGCCAGCAGCTTAGGGGGGCTCCGGGGCACAGATACGCAGTATTTT.

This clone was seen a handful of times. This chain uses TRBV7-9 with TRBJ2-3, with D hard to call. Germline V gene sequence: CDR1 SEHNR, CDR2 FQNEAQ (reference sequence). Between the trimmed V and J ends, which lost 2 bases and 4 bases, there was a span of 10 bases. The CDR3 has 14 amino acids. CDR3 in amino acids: CASSLRLVADTQYF. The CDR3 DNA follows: TGTGCCAGCAGCTTAAGGCTAGTCGCAGATACGCAGTATTTT.

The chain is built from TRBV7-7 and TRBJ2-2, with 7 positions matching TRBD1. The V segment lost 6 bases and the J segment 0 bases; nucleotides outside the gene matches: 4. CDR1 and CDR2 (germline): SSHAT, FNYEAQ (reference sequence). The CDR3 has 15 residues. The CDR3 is CASSPQGANTGELFF. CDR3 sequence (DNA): TGTGCCAGCAGTCCGCAGGGGGCGAACACCGGGGAGCTGTTTTTT.

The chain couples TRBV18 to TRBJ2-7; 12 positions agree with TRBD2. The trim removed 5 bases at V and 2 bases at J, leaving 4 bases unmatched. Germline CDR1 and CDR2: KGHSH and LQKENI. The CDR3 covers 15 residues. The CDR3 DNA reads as TGTGCCAGCTCATCGACTAGCGGGGGCACCTACGAGCAGTACTTC. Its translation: CASSSTSGGTYEQYF.